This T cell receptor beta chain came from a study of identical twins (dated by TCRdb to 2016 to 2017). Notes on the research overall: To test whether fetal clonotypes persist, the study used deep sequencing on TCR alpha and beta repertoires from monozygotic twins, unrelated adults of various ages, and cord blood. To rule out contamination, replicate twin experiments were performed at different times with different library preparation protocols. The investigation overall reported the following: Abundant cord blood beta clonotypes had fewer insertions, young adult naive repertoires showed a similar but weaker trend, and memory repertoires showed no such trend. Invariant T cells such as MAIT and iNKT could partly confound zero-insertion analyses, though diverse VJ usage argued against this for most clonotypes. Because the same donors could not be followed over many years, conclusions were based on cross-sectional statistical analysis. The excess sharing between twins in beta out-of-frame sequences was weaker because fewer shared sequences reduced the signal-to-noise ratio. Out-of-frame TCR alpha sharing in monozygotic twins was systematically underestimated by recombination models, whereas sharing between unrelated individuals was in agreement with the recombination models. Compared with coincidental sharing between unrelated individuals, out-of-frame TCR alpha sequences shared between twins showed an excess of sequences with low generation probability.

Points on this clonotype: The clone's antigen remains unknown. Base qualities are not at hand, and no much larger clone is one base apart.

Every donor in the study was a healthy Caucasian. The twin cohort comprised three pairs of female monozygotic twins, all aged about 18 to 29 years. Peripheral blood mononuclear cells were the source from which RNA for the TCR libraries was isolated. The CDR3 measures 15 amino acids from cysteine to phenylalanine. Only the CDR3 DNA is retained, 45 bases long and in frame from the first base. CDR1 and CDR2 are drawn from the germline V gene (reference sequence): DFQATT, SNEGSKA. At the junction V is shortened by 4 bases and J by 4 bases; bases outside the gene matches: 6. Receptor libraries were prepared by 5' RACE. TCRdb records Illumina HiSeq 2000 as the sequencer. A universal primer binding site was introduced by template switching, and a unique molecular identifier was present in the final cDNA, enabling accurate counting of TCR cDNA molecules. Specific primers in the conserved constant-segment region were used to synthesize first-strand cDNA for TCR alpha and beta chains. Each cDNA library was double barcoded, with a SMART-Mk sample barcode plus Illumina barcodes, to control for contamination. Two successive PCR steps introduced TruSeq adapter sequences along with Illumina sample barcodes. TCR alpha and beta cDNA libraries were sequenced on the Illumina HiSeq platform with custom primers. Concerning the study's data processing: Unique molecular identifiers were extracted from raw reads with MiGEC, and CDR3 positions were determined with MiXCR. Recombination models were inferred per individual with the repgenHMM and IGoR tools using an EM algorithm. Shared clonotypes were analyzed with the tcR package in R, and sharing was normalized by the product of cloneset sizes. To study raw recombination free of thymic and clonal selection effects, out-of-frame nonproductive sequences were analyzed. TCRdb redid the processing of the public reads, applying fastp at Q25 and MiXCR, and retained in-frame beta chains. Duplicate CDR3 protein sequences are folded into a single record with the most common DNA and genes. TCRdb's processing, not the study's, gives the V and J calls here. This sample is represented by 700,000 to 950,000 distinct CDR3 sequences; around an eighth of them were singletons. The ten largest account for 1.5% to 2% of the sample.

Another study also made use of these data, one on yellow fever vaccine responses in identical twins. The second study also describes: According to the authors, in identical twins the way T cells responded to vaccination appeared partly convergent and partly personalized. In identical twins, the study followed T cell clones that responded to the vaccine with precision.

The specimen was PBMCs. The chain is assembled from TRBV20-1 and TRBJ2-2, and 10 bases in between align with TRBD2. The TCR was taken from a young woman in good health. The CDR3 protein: CSATGTSDGTGELFF. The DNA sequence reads TGCAGTGCTACGGGGACTAGCGACGGCACCGGGGAGCTGTTTTTT.